This T cell receptor beta chain stems from a study of early T cells in non-severe SARS-CoV-2 infection. Germline trimming cut 1 base from V and 4 bases from J; bases unmatched to any gene: 3. The length of the CDR3 is 14 residues. Germline V CDR1 and CDR2: DFQATT, SNEGSKA (reference sequence). MiXCR, run by TCRdb on the 5' RACE reads, gives a single entry per CDR3 protein. The table records tens of thousands of distinct CDR3 sequences, 8.9% of them present only once. This clonotype was seen a handful of times. Its antigen is not known. Study-level results: The matching step, a VDJdb search, favored anti-spike CD8 responses and missed private and CD4 specificities.

Sequencing input: whole blood. The sequence was obtained from an adult who was a healthcare worker with PCR-confirmed SARS-CoV-2 infection or an uninfected control (not recorded which). The chain employs TRBV20-1 and TRBJ2-1, with 8 bases lining up with TRBD2. CDR3 DNA sequence: TGCAGTGCTAGAGGTGCTAGCGGGTACAATGAGCAGTTCTTC. Translating gives CSARGASGYNEQFF.